This entry is about one T cell receptor (beta chain). Its antigen remains unidentified. Reverse transcribing all isolated RNA meant expressed TCRB transcripts were sequenced. TCRdb's table, derived via immunoSEQ multiplex PCR, lists solely in-frame clones and lacks some. The sample lists around 260,000 clones; approximately 25% were seen once. The data were obtained in a study of beta chain features in type 1 diabetes. Findings and limits, study-wide: Shorter TCRB CDR3s, moderately but significantly so, were found in Type 1 diabetes patients in all four CD4+ subsets. VDJ junctions sequenced from type 1 diabetes patients showed fewer insertions and more deletions. Cells carrying high TCR expression could end up over-represented when cDNA is sequenced.

Germline assignment: CDR1 SGHRS and CDR2 YFSETQ. The CDR3 length is 13 residues. The germline V and J ends were trimmed by 6 bases and 4 bases, with 13 bases remaining between them. Donors contributed one heparinised blood draw apiece, averaging about 116 mL. Isolation of CD4+ naive, central memory, regulatory and stem cell-like memory cells was achieved by sorting via CD45RO/CCR7/CD25/CD127/CD95/CD27. The sequence was obtained from a woman in her thirties with type 1 diabetes. Material for sequencing was naive CD4+ T cells from blood. V and J are TRBV5-1 and TRBJ2-5; D perhaps matches TRBD1 (5 bases). The CDR3 here is CASTFGRAETQYF. CDR3 bases: TGCGCCAGCACCTTTGGCAGGGCAGAGACCCAGTACTTC.